These 30 T cell receptor beta chains were all obtained from the same sample, sequenced in a study of shared clonotypes between healthy human individuals. The table came from immunoSEQ multiplex PCR; TCRdb's copy has only in-frame clones and leaves some out. The sample contains around 640,000 clones, approximately 96% of which appear only once. Naivety among CD8 cells was defined by CD45RO negativity and positive CCR7 selection, thereby excluding terminally differentiated effector memory CD45RA+ cells. The sample was naive CD8+ T cells sorted from blood. The receptors shown here come from a woman aged 25 to 39 in good health.

The rearrangement joins TRBV28 to TRBJ1-5; D call uncertain. Germline CDR1 MDHEN, CDR2 SYDVKM. CDR3 size: 14 residues. Trimming left V 6 bases short and J 5 bases short, with 14 bases between. CDR3 nucleotides: TGTGCCAGCAGCACCGACATGGGCGATCAGCCCCAGCATTTT. The encoded protein is CASSTDMGDQPQHF.

The chain has TRBV4-1 and TRBJ1-1, with unresolved D. Trimming left V 0 bases short and J 1 base short, with 6 bases between. The CDR3 spans 14 residues. CDR1 and CDR2 (germline): MGHRA, YSYEKL. CDR3 sequence: CASSQDRGNTEAFF. In nucleotides, the CDR3 is TGCGCCAGCAGCCAAGATCGCGGGAACACTGAAGCTTTCTTT.

This clone was seen just once. The chain is built from TRBV7-6 and TRBJ2-2; 12 positions agree with TRBD2. Germline V gene data show CDR1 as SGHVS and CDR2 as FNYEAQ. Trimming at V came to 1 base and at J to 2 bases, leaving 5 bases not matched to a gene. CDR3 length: 18 amino acids. The CDR3 here is CASSLGLAGVLNTGELFF. DNA for the CDR3: TGTGCCAGCAGCTTAGGACTAGCGGGAGTTCTAAACACCGGGGAGCTGTTTTTT.

V gene TRBV9 combines with J gene TRBJ1-2; 9 bases match TRBD1. V shed 4 bases, J shed 8 bases, and the junction held 3 bases outside the gene matches. CDR1 is SGDLS and CDR2 is YYNGEE in the germline V gene. The CDR3 has 12 residues. CDR3 sequence: CASSLTGGGYTF. The DNA of the CDR3 is TGTGCCAGCAGCTTAACAGGGGGCGGCTACACCTTC.

The CDR3 DNA follows: TGCGCCAGCAGCCAAGGAAGCGGAGAGGTCCCCTACGAGCAGTACTTC. It specifies CASSQGSGEVPYEQYF. The gene calls are TRBV4-1 and TRBJ2-5; a possible D gene is TRBD2 (5 bases). The DNA matches TRBJ2-7 better at its end, which makes the J call doubtful. The CDR3 contains 16 residues. Germline assignment: CDR1 MGHRA and CDR2 YSYEKL.

As concerns this clone: This sample includes further DNA sequences coding for the same CDR3. V and J are TRBV18 and TRBJ2-7, with TRBD1 matching over 9 bases. Germline trimming cut 3 bases from V and 2 bases from J; bases unmatched to any gene: 2. Germline V gene sequence: CDR1 KGHSH, CDR2 LQKENI. CDR3 length: 14 residues. CDR3 protein: CASSPGQGPYEQYF. Here the CDR3 DNA reads TGTGCCAGCTCACCGGGACAGGGCCCCTACGAGCAGTACTTC.

The chain links TRBV7-8 to TRBJ2-7; 8 bases fit TRBD2. The junction had 6 bases not matched to a gene; V was cut back by 5 bases and J by 3 bases. Germline values: CDR1 SGHVS, CDR2 FQNEAQ. This CDR3 has 14 amino acids. CDR3 loop: CASSEGLEVYEQYF. CDR3 bases: TGTGCCAGCAGCGAGGGACTAGAGGTCTACGAGCAGTACTTC.

The genes are TRBV4-1 and TRBJ1-1, with D uncertain. V dropped 1 base and J dropped 7 bases, with 10 bases sitting between them. CDR1 MGHRA and CDR2 YSYEKL come from the germline V gene. The CDR3 is 13 amino acids. The CDR3 nucleotides read TGCGCCAGCAGCCAAGGAGGGTCTGGTGAAGCTTTCTTT. Translated: CASSQGGSGEAFF.

This chain links TRBV11-2 with TRBJ2-7; 7 nucleotides line up with TRBD2. The CDR3 contains 15 residues. The ends lost 1 base at V and 3 bases at J; junction bases unmatched: 6. Per germline, CDR1 SGHAT and CDR2 FQNNGV. As DNA, the CDR3 is TGTGCCAGCAGCTTAGCCCCGGGACTATACTACGAGCAGTACTTC. Translating it yields CASSLAPGLYYEQYF.

This chain uses TRBV7-8 with TRBJ2-5; TRBD1 might be the D (5 bases). The germline V and J ends were trimmed by 0 bases and 2 bases, with 10 bases remaining between them. The CDR3 length is 15 residues. Per the germline V gene, CDR1 is SGHVS and CDR2 is FQNEAQ. CDR3 loop: CASSLAWTLQETQYF. The CDR3 nucleotides are TGTGCCAGCAGCTTAGCGTGGACATTACAAGAGACCCAGTACTTC.

The CDR3 is CASSIGGPDEQFF. CDR3 coding DNA: TGTGCCAGTAGTATCGGGGGACCAGATGAGCAGTTCTTC. The rearrangement uses TRBV19 and TRBJ2-1; tentatively, D is TRBD2 (6 bases). CDR1 is LNHDA and CDR2 is SQIVND in the germline V gene (reference sequence). This CDR3 region has 13 residues. V lost 3 bases and J 8 bases, leaving 11 bases between the germline ends.

The chain couples TRBV5-5 to TRBJ2-5; 11 bases agree with TRBD2. The CDR3 has 17 amino acids. Germline assignment: CDR1 SGHKS and CDR2 YYEKEE (reference sequence). The trim removed 0 bases at V and 0 bases at J, leaving 4 bases unmatched. The CDR3 DNA sequence: TGTGCCAGCAGCTTGGGGATGGGACTAGCGGACCAAGAGACCCAGTACTTC. Its protein product is CASSLGMGLADQETQYF.

The J gene is TRBJ2-7, the V gene TRBV27; D not certain. This CDR3 has 13 residues. V lost 7 bases, J lost 3 bases, and 13 bases lay in between. Per the germline V gene, CDR1 is MNHEY and CDR2 is SMNVEV (reference sequence). CDR3 sequence (DNA): TGTGCCAGCATGACCCCCAAGAGCTACGAGCAGTACTTC. It is translated as CASMTPKSYEQYF.

The chain joins TRBV7-8 to TRBJ2-5, with D perhaps matching TRBD1 (5 bases). The end of the DNA aligns better with TRBJ2-7, so the J call may be wrong. CDR3 length: 13 amino acids. Per the germline V gene, CDR1 is SGHVS and CDR2 is FQNEAQ. The DNA of the CDR3 is TGTGCCAGCAGCTTTGGACATTTCTACGAGCAGTACTTC. This encodes CASSFGHFYEQYF.

The genes are TRBV27 and TRBJ2-6, with D perhaps TRBD2 (6 bases). The V end lost 3 bases, the J end lost 12 bases, and 18 bases lay between the germline ends. Germline CDR1 MNHEY, CDR2 SMNVEV (reference sequence). This CDR3 has 15 residues. CDR3 region: CASSFGAAGRIVLTF. DNA of the CDR3: TGTGCCAGCAGTTTTGGGGCTGCCGGGAGAATCGTCCTGACTTTC. Using reference TRBV27 and TRBJ2-6 for the parts outside the CDR3, the full variable domain is EAQVTQNPRYLITVTGKKLTVTCSQNMNHEYMSWYRQDPGLGLRQIYYSMNVEVTDKGDVPEGYKVSRKEKRNFPLILESPSPNQTSLYFCASSFGAAGRIVLTFGAGSRLTVL.

The gene calls are TRBV5-5 and TRBJ1-5; unclear D gene. V dropped 4 bases and J dropped 1 base, with 6 bases sitting between them. Germline CDR1 is SGHKS and CDR2 is YYEKEE (reference sequence). This CDR3 spans 13 amino acids. CDR3 nucleotide sequence: TGTGCCAGCAGCCTCGGGAGCAATCAGCCCCAGCATTTT. It translates to CASSLGSNQPQHF.

As DNA, the CDR3 is TGTGCCAGCAGTTTTCCGGCTAGCGGAGGGCCGGGGACCCAGTACTTC. This codes for CASSFPASGGPGTQYF. The genes are TRBV28 and TRBJ2-5; TRBD2 matches 7 bases. CDR1 is MDHEN and CDR2 is SYDVKM in the germline V gene. The CDR3 is made up of 16 amino acids. V lost 3 bases, J lost 7 bases, and 14 bases stayed unmatched.

J is TRBJ1-5 and V is TRBV27; a possible D gene is TRBD1 (6 bases). V was pared by 0 bases and J by 0 bases, with 6 bases between. This CDR3 contains 15 residues. Germline V gene lookup returns CDR1 MNHEY and CDR2 SMNVEV (reference sequence). Written as DNA, the CDR3 is TGTGCCAGCAGTTTATCGGGGGCTAGCAATCAGCCCCAGCATTTT. It yields the protein CASSLSGASNQPQHF.

V gene TRBV5-1 combines with J gene TRBJ2-1, with TRBD1 identical over 7 bases. V trimming: 0 bases; J trimming: 9 bases; junction bases outside the gene matches: 9. Germline V gene data show CDR1 as SGHRS and CDR2 as YFSETQ. The CDR3 is 15 amino acids. The CDR3 is CASSLGQGVLREQFF. The CDR3 DNA sequence: TGCGCCAGCAGCTTGGGACAGGGTGTATTGCGTGAGCAGTTCTTC.

This chain links TRBV15 with TRBJ1-5; tentative D call: TRBD1 (6 bases). Deletions cut 2 bases from V and 7 bases from J, with 15 bases between. This CDR3 has 15 amino acids. Germline CDR1 reads LNHNV; CDR2 reads YYDKDF (reference sequence). The CDR3 DNA is TGTGCCACCAGCAGATCCACGGGGGGCGGCCAGCCCCAGCATTTT. It specifies CATSRSTGGGQPQHF. Full variable domain (rest looked up from reference TRBV15 and TRBJ1-5): DAMVIQNPRYQVTQFGKPVTLSCSQTLNHNVMYWYQQKSSQAPKLLFHYYDKDFNNEADTPDNFQSRRPNTSFCFLDIRSPGLGDTAMYLCATSRSTGGGQPQHFGDGTRLSIL.

CDR3 sequence (DNA): TGTGCCAGTACCACAGGGGCACACACTGAAGCTTTCTTT. This translates into CASTTGAHTEAFF. This sequence joins TRBV19 and TRBJ1-1; 7 nucleotides match TRBD1. Looked up from germline, CDR1 is LNHDA and CDR2 is SQIVND (reference sequence). The length of the CDR3 is 13 residues. The V segment lost 7 bases and the J segment 3 bases; nucleotides outside the gene matches: 5.

The V and J genes are TRBV2 and TRBJ2-7, with D possibly called TRBD1 or TRBD2 (5 bases each). CDR1 and CDR2 from the germline V gene are SNHLY and FYNNEI. Trimming left V 6 bases short and J 6 bases short, with 18 bases between. The CDR3 is 14 amino acids. CDR3 loop: CASSLRWPGTEQYF. DNA of the CDR3: TGTGCCAGCAGCCTGCGGTGGCCAGGGACCGAGCAGTACTTC.

This chain joins TRBV4-1 and TRBJ2-3, with D perhaps TRBD1 (5 bases). The ends were cut back, 0 bases at V and 6 bases at J, with 25 bases in the middle. This CDR3 region has 19 residues. The germline CDR1 and CDR2 sequences are MGHRA and YSYEKL. CDR3 residues: CASSQDEQQGRLRPDTQYF. CDR3 DNA: TGCGCCAGCAGCCAAGATGAACAGCAGGGCCGCCTCCGTCCTGATACGCAGTATTTT.

The sample holds one count of this clone. V gene TRBV19 combines with J gene TRBJ1-1; no clear D. V lost 4 bases and J 5 bases, leaving 5 bases between the germline ends. Per the germline V gene, CDR1 is LNHDA and CDR2 is SQIVND (reference sequence). The CDR3 runs to 11 residues. Written as DNA, the CDR3 is TGTGCCAGTAGTAGCGGGACTGAAGCTTTCTTT. This gives the protein CASSSGTEAFF.

The rearrangement links TRBV7-9 to TRBJ2-7, with 10 bases lining up with TRBD2. Germline CDR1 is SEHNR and CDR2 is FQNEAQ (reference sequence). V lost 6 bases to trimming and J lost 4 bases; unmatched junction nucleotides: 21. The CDR3 has 19 amino acids. The CDR3 region has the DNA TGTGCCAGCAGACACCTCCGACAGGCGGAGCGGGAGGGCCGGTACGAGCAGTACTTC. As protein: CASRHLRQAEREGRYEQYF.

The CDR3 loop reads CASSLATRLSGNTIYF. CDR3 coding DNA: TGTGCCAGCAGCTTAGCCACTAGACTCTCTGGAAACACCATATATTTT. This sequence joins TRBV7-9 and TRBJ1-3; no firm D call. The V gene's germline CDR1 is SEHNR and CDR2 FQNEAQ (reference sequence). The CDR3 extends over 16 amino acids. Trimming pared 0 bases from V and 0 bases from J, leaving 9 bases between. The variable domain in full, completed from reference TRBV7-9 and TRBJ1-3, reads DTGVSQNPRHKITKRGQNVTFRCDPISEHNRLYWYRQTLGQGPEFLTYFQNEAQLEKSRLLSDRFSAERPKGSFSTLEIQRTEQGDSAMYLCASSLATRLSGNTIYFGEGSWLTVV.

J is TRBJ1-5 and V is TRBV13; D remains ambiguous. The V end lost 0 bases, the J end lost 5 bases, and 5 bases lay between the germline ends. The CDR3 is 13 amino acids. Germline lookup yields CDR1 PRHDT and CDR2 FYEKMQ (reference sequence). DNA of the CDR3: TGTGCCAGCAGCTTAGGGGTGTATCAGCCCCAGCATTTT. Protein product: CASSLGVYQPQHF.

This chain uses TRBV19 with TRBJ2-7, with D unresolved. This CDR3 spans 14 amino acids. V was clipped by 3 bases and J by 2 bases, with 11 bases between them. Germline V gene sequence: CDR1 LNHDA, CDR2 SQIVND (reference sequence). CDR3 sequence: CASSINLGTYEQYF. Written as DNA, the CDR3 is TGTGCCAGTAGTATCAACCTGGGAACCTACGAGCAGTACTTC.

This clone came up once. This chain uses TRBV14 with TRBJ2-3; D might be TRBD2 (6 bases). The CDR3 covers 14 residues. From germline, CDR1 is SGHDN and CDR2 FVKESK. V lost 5 bases, J lost 3 bases, and 12 bases lay in between. The CDR3 here is CASSYGTSTDTQYF. The CDR3 bases are TGTGCCAGCAGCTACGGGACTTCAACAGATACGCAGTATTTT.

The chain joins TRBV29-1 to TRBJ1-1; perhaps TRBD1 as D (6 bases). The CDR3 runs 15 residues. Deletions cut 3 bases from V and 7 bases from J, with 21 bases between. Germline V gives CDR1 SQVTM, CDR2 ANQGSEA. The CDR3 reads CSVESQGRRFGEAFF. In nucleotides, the CDR3 is TGCAGCGTTGAGAGCCAGGGGCGGCGATTTGGTGAAGCTTTCTTT.